The rows below give T cell receptor beta chains drawn from one sample of a study of CD8+ T cells in alopecia areata. Assay: immunoSEQ multiplex PCR; the TCRdb copy retains only in-frame clones and omits some. The table shows about 200,000 clones, with approximately 60% occurring only once. Material: CD8+ T cells sorted from blood. Every receptor here comes from a human donor in good health. The CDR3 runs from the conserved cysteine through the conserved F or W. D genes are given only for firm matches. Some rows have no size entry. The others give once, few or many, or a class for an expanded clone.

V gene	clone size	D gene	J gene	CDR3 DNA	CDR3 protein
TRBV25-1	NA	NA	TRBJ2-2	TGTGCCAGCAGTGAATGGGGCACCGGGGAGCTGTTTTTT	CASSEWGTGELFF
TRBV5-1	NA	NA	TRBJ2-7	TGCGCCAGCAGCACAGGATACGAGCAGTACTTC	CASSTGYEQYF
TRBV27	few	NA	TRBJ1-6	TGTGCCAGCAGTTTAGGAGGGTCACCCCTCCACTTT	CASSLGGSPLHF
TRBV13	NA	NA	TRBJ2-7	TGTGCCAGCAGCCTCCGGCCCCAGCAACGCGAGCAGTACTTC	CASSLRPQQREQYF
TRBV11-2	NA	NA	TRBJ1-2	TGTGCCAGCAGCCCGGTGGCAGGAACTAACTATGGCTACACCTTC	CASSPVAGTNYGYTF
TRBV6-5	NA	NA	TRBJ1-1	TGTGCCAGCAGTCGACGGGGGCGGGATCCTGAAGCTTTCTTT	CASSRRGRDPEAFF
TRBV4-1	NA	NA	TRBJ1-2	TGCGCCAGCAGCCAAGATGTCGGGACACTGACAAGCGGCTACACCTTC	CASSQDVGTLTSGYTF
TRBV2	NA	TRBD2	TRBJ2-1	TGTGCCAGCGGGATTAGCGGGGGGGCCTTCAGTGAGCAGTTCTTC	CASGISGGAFSEQFF
TRBV7-8	NA	NA	TRBJ2-3	TGTGCCAGCAGCGTAACTAGCAGGGTTACGCAGTATTTT	CASSVTSRVTQYF
TRBV6-5	NA	NA	TRBJ2-7	TGTGCCAGCAGTCCCCCTTGGGACCTCGCCGAGCAGTACTTC	CASSPPWDLAEQYF
TRBV14	NA	TRBD1	TRBJ2-5	TGTGCCAGCAGCCAAGATCAGGGGGCCCCCCAAGAGACCCAGTACTTC	CASSQDQGAPQETQYF
TRBV29-1	NA	NA	TRBJ2-5	TGCAGCGTTGAAGGGAGGGGACAAGAGACCCAGTACTTC	CSVEGRGQETQYF
TRBV30	few	NA	TRBJ1-1	TGTGCCTGGATACCGGGGAACACTGAAGCTTTCTTT	CAWIPGNTEAFF
TRBV27	few	NA	TRBJ1-2	TGTGCCAGCCGGTGGTGGGGGGACTATGGCTACACCTTC	CASRWWGDYGYTF
TRBV7-2	few	NA	TRBJ2-3	TGTGCCAGCAGCTCGGGGGGCCTAACAGATACGCAGTATTTT	CASSSGGLTDTQYF
TRBV15	once	NA	TRBJ2-7	TGTGCCACCAGCAGCCTACTAGCCTACGAGCAGTACTTC	CATSSLLAYEQYF
TRBV7-2	NA	TRBD1	TRBJ1-4	TGTGCCAGCAGCTTAGGGGACAGCAATAATGAAAAACTGTTTTTT	CASSLGDSNNEKLFF
TRBV29-1	NA	TRBD1	TRBJ1-2	TGCAGCGTTGGACCAGACAGGGACCTTAACTATGGCTACACCTTC	CSVGPDRDLNYGYTF
TRBV29-1	NA	TRBD2	TRBJ2-1	TGCAGCGGTTTGGAGCGGGGGGCTAGGAATGAGCAGTTCTTC	CSGLERGARNEQFF
TRBV27	few	NA	TRBJ2-7	TGTGCCAGCAGGGGGACGGGTACCTACGAGCAGTACTTC	CASRGTGTYEQYF
TRBV7-6	NA	NA	TRBJ2-2	TGTGCCAGCAGCTCTTCGGGGGCCGGGGAGCTGTTTTTT	CASSSSGAGELFF
TRBV6-6	NA	TRBD2	TRBJ2-3	TGTGCCAGCAGTGTAGGGACTAGCGGGGCTGATACGCAGTATTTT	CASSVGTSGADTQYF
TRBV4-1	NA	NA	TRBJ2-7	TGCGCCAGCGGCAGGGGTTCCTACGAGCAGTACTTC	CASGRGSYEQYF
TRBV25-1	NA	NA	TRBJ2-5	TGTGCCAGCAGTGAATTGGAGACCCAGTACTTC	CASSELETQYF
TRBV29-1	few	NA	TRBJ1-1	TGCAGCGTCCACGCAGCTGAAGCTTTCTTT	CSVHAAEAFF
TRBV11-2	NA	NA	TRBJ1-6	TGTGCCAGCAGCTTAGCCGGCAGAGAAAGGTCACCCCTCCACTTT	CASSLAGRERSPLHF
TRBV9	NA	NA	TRBJ2-4	TGTGCCAGCAGCGTAGGGCTGGGAGAGAACATTCAGTACTTC	CASSVGLGENIQYF
TRBV7-9	NA	NA	TRBJ2-5	TGTGCCAGCAGCTCTGGGACATCCCAAGAGACCCAGTACTTC	CASSSGTSQETQYF
TRBV5-4	NA	NA	TRBJ2-1	TGTGCCAGCAGCCCCGACGTAGCTAGCTCCTACAATGAGCAGTTCTTC	CASSPDVASSYNEQFF
TRBV4-1	few	NA	TRBJ1-5	TGCGCCAGCAGCCATTCGGGGGATCAGCCCCAGCATTTT	CASSHSGDQPQHF
TRBV5-1	NA	NA	TRBJ1-6	TGCGCCAGCAGCTTGGAGGCCATTAGCTCCTATAATTCACCCCTCCACTTT	CASSLEAISSYNSPLHF
TRBV2	once	NA	TRBJ1-2	TGTGCCAGCACCCTCGACGAGAACTATGGCTACACCTTC	CASTLDENYGYTF
TRBV30	NA	NA	TRBJ1-1	TGTGCCTGGAGTGACTCGTGGGAGACTGAAGCTTTCTTT	CAWSDSWETEAFF
TRBV10-3	NA	NA	TRBJ1-1	TGTGCCATCAGGGCCGGGAACACTGAAGCTTTCTTT	CAIRAGNTEAFF
TRBV5-1	NA	NA	TRBJ2-3	TGCGCCAGCGGCTTCAACGGGGGTAGCACAGATACGCAGTATTTT	CASGFNGGSTDTQYF
TRBV7-9	NA	TRBD2	TRBJ2-1	TGTGCCAGCAGCTTAGCTCTAGCGGCTAACAATGAGCAGTTCTTC	CASSLALAANNEQFF
TRBV5-6	NA	NA	TRBJ1-2	TGTGCCAGCAGCTTCGCAGGAGACGGCTACACCTTC	CASSFAGDGYTF
TRBV6-5	NA	NA	TRBJ1-2	TGTGCCAGCAGTTACTCTAAAGGGGACGGCTACACCTTC	CASSYSKGDGYTF
TRBV7-9	NA	TRBD1	TRBJ2-7	TGTGCCAGCAGCCCGTCCCCCGGACAGGGAGGCGAGCAGTACTTC	CASSPSPGQGGEQYF
TRBV5-1	few	NA	TRBJ1-6	TGCGCCAGCAGCTCAGGACAGAGCTCCTATAATTCACCCCTCCACTTT	CASSSGQSSYNSPLHF
TRBV27	NA	NA	TRBJ1-2	TGTGCCAGCAGTTTATCCGGCAGTGCTTACTATGGCTACACCTTC	CASSLSGSAYYGYTF
TRBV11-2	NA	NA	TRBJ2-2	TGTGCCAGCAGCTGGGGGCGCGAGTCCCCCGGGGAGCTGTTTTTT	CASSWGRESPGELFF
TRBV6-5	NA	TRBD1	TRBJ2-1	TGTGCCAGCAGTCCGGGACAGGGGTACAATGAGCAGTTCTTC	CASSPGQGYNEQFF
TRBV29-1	few	NA	TRBJ2-7	TGCAGCGTTGAAGACACAACGTACGAGCAGTACTTC	CSVEDTTYEQYF
TRBV13	NA	NA	TRBJ2-1	TGTGCCAGTGGAGTGGACAGCCGTGGGAATGAGCAGTTCTTC	CASGVDSRGNEQFF
TRBV5-5	few	NA	TRBJ1-1	TGTGCCAGCAGCTTGGGGCTGAACACTGAAGCTTTCTTT	CASSLGLNTEAFF
TRBV19	NA	TRBD1	TRBJ1-2	TGTGCCAGTAGTGTCGGGACAGGCTTTGGCTACACCTTC	CASSVGTGFGYTF
TRBV7-6	NA	TRBD2	TRBJ2-7	TGTGCCAGCAGCTTAAGACTAGCGGGGTTCCACGAGCAGTACTTC	CASSLRLAGFHEQYF
TRBV27	NA	TRBD1	TRBJ2-7	TGTGCCAGCACCCCGGGACAGGGGGCCTACGAGCAGTACTTC	CASTPGQGAYEQYF
TRBV4-1	few	TRBD1	TRBJ1-5	TGCGCCAGCAGCCACGTAACACAGGGGGCAAATCAGCCCCAGCATTTT	CASSHVTQGANQPQHF